The 3 T cell receptor beta chains given below trace back to one sample, sequenced in a study of T-cell memory formation after mild COVID-19 (dated by TCRdb to the early 2020s). The library was produced with 5' RACE. The data were produced on an Illumina NovaSeq 6000. TCRdb applied fastp at Q25 and MiXCR to the public reads, then kept only in-frame beta chains. Merged by CDR3 protein, the rows form single entries marked with the most common genes and DNA. The sample includes some 57,000 distinct CDR3 sequences, with 9% to 15% observed a single time. In total, the top ten clones hold roughly a quarter of the sample. Source material: PBMCs or a T cell subset sorted from them (not recorded which). These receptors were collected from a man aged 18-30 years who had mild COVID-19 (a few samples of this study predate the infection). The sample titles of this study are shuffled in the database, so cell type and time point are left out; the donor was told from shared clones.

This clonotype appeared a few times. The V gene is TRBV4-3, the J gene TRBJ1-5, with 9 bases fitting TRBD1. V lost 4 bases and J lost 7; bases outside the gene matches: 2. The CDR3 runs 13 residues. Germline CDR1 LGHNA, CDR2 YSLEER. The CDR3 region is CASSLTGGQPQHF. CDR3 DNA: TGCGCCAGCAGCCTTACAGGGGGCCAGCCCCAGCATTTT.

The J gene is TRBJ1-5, the V gene TRBV6-1; 7 bases line up with TRBD1. With 5 bases clipped from V and 5 bases from J, the junction kept 12 bases outside the gene matches. Germline loops: CDR1 MNHNS, CDR2 SASEGT. CDR3 size: 16 residues. The CDR3 DNA is TGTGCCAGCAGTCTAGACCCAGGGGGAGGCTATCAGCCCCAGCATTTT. Translation: CASSLDPGGGYQPQHF.

This chain links TRBV20-1 with TRBJ2-5; 7 bases fit TRBD1. CDR3 length: 12 amino acids. The germline gives CDR1 DFQATT, CDR2 SNEGSKA (reference sequence). J was trimmed by 4 bases and V by 6 bases; bases with no gene match: 5. The CDR3 loop is CSALTGIETQYF. In nucleotides, the CDR3 is TGCAGTGCACTGACAGGGATAGAGACCCAGTACTTC.